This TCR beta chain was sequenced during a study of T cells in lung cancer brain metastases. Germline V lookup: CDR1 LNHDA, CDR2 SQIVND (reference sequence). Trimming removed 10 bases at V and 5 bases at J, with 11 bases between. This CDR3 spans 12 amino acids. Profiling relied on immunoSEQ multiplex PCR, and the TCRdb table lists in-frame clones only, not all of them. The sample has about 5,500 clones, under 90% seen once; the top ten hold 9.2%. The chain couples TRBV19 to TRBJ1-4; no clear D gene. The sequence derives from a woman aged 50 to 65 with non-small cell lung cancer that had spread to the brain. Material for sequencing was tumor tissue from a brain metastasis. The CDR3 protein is CATIGSNEKLFF. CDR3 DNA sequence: TGTGCCACTATAGGTTCAAATGAAAAACTGTTTTTT. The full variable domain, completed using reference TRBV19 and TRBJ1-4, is DGGITQSPKYLFRKEGQNVTLSCEQNLNHDAMYWYRQDPGQGLRLIYYSQIVNDFQKGDIAEGYSVSREKKESFPLTVTSAQKNPTAFYLCATIGSNEKLFFGSGTQLSVL.